The 8 T cell receptor beta chains below all came from one sample that was sequenced in a study of shared clonotypes between healthy human individuals. Profiling relied on immunoSEQ multiplex PCR, and the TCRdb table lists in-frame clones only, not all of them. The table records 1 million to 1.2 million clones, roughly 80% of them present only once. Sequencing input: memory CD4+ T cells from PBMCs. Subset defined: CD45RA-negative fraction. Receptors originate from a man younger than 30 in good health. Some clones in this sample may be carry-over from other donors' samples.

To note about this clone: This likely traces to a read error, being one base from a far larger clone. This CDR3 is also generated by other DNA sequences in the sample. V usage is TRBV30 and J usage is TRBJ1-6, with TRBD1 as a possible D gene (5 bases). The CDR3 loop spans 15 amino acids. Trimming removed 3 bases from V and 7 bases from J, with 16 bases in between. Looked up from germline, CDR1 is GTSNPN and CDR2 is SVGIG (reference sequence). The CDR3 here is CAWRNSGGTNSPLHF. The CDR3 DNA follows: TGTGCCTGGAGGAACTCGGGAGGGACCAATTCACCCCTCCACTTT.

This chain connects TRBV5-1 to TRBJ2-5, with 8 bases matching TRBD2. Trimming at V came to 3 bases and at J to 0 bases, leaving 10 bases not matched to a gene. The germline V gene encodes CDR1 SGHRS and CDR2 YFSETQ. There are 17 residues in the CDR3. Written as DNA, the CDR3 is TGCGCCAGCAGCTGGGGACTAGTGGGAGGGCACCAAGAGACCCAGTACTTC. Residues: CASSWGLVGGHQETQYF.

This clone was detected only a few times. V is TRBV28 and J is TRBJ2-1, with 7 positions matching TRBD2. Germline-derived CDR1 and CDR2 are MDHEN and SYDVKM. The CDR3 contains 16 residues. J was trimmed by 0 bases and V by 4 bases; bases with no gene match: 6. In DNA, the CDR3 is TGTGCCAGCAGTTACGCTAGCGGATTCTCCTACAATGAGCAGTTCTTC. The encoded protein is CASSYASGFSYNEQFF.

This chain links TRBV27 with TRBJ2-3; 8 positions agree with TRBD2. The length of the CDR3 is 16 residues. The V segment lost 5 bases and the J segment 5 bases; nucleotides outside the gene matches: 12. Germline V lookup: CDR1 MNHEY, CDR2 SMNVEV (reference sequence). The CDR3 sequence is CASSTHSGKSRDTQYF. CDR3 coding DNA: TGTGCCAGCAGTACCCATAGCGGGAAGTCCAGAGATACGCAGTATTTT.

The chain joins TRBV13 to TRBJ2-1; no clear D. V lost 6 bases and J lost 1, with 16 bases in between. The germline CDR1 and CDR2 sequences are PRHDT and FYEKMQ (reference sequence). The length of the CDR3 is 16 residues. The CDR3 is CASSSFLGISYNEQFF. The CDR3 region has the DNA TGTGCCAGCAGTTCCTTCTTGGGAATTTCCTACAATGAGCAGTTCTTC.

The chain recombines TRBV28 with TRBJ2-3; D is perhaps TRBD1 or TRBD2 (5 bases each). The CDR3 runs 13 residues. Germline V lookup: CDR1 MDHEN, CDR2 SYDVKM. Between the trimmed V and J ends, which lost 8 bases and 4 bases, there was a span of 13 bases. CDR3 coding DNA: TGTGCCAGCGAGGGGCAGTCCGCAGATACGCAGTATTTT. It is translated as CASEGQSADTQYF. Full variable domain (remainder filled in from reference TRBV28 and TRBJ2-3): DVKVTQSSRYLVKRTGEKVFLECVQDMDHENMFWYRQDPGLGLRLIYFSYDVKMKEKGDIPEGYSVSREKKERFSLILESASTNQTSMYLCASEGQSADTQYFGPGTRLTVL.

V gene TRBV10-1 combines with J gene TRBJ2-1; 11 bases are shared with TRBD1. V was pared by 2 bases and J by 4 bases, with 4 bases of the junction left unmatched. The CDR3 is made up of 16 amino acids. The V gene's germline CDR1 is WNHNN and CDR2 SYGVQD (reference sequence). The CDR3 protein is CASSEGGTGGYNEQFF. DNA for the CDR3: TGCGCCAGCAGTGAGGGGGGGACAGGGGGTTACAATGAGCAGTTCTTC.

The genes are TRBV5-5 and TRBJ2-1; D remains unclear. Germline V gene data show CDR1 as SGHKS and CDR2 as YYEKEE (reference sequence). The CDR3 contains 15 residues. V lost 1 base and J lost 3, with 11 bases in between. CDR3 DNA sequence: TGTGCCAGCAGCTTGAGTACGAACAGCTACAATGAGCAGTTCTTC. It specifies CASSLSTNSYNEQFF.